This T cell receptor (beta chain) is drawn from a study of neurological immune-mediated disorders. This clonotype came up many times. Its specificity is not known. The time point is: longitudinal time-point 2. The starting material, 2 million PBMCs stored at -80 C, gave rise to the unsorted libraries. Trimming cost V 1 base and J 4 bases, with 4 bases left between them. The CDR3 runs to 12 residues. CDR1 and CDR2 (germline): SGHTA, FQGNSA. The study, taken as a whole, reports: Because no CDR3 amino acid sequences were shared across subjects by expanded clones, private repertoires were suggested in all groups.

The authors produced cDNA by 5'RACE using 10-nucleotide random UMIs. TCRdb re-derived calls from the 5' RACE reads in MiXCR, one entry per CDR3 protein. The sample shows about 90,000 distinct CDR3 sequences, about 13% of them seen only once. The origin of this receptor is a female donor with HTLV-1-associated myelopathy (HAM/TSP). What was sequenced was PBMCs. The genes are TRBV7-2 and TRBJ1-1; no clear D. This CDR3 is CASSLGRTEAFF. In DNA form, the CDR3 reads TGTGCCAGCAGCTTAGGGCGCACTGAAGCTTTCTTT.